This T cell receptor beta chain was captured by sequencing in a study of cytomegalovirus exposure and HLA in healthy donors. Study conclusions and caveats: The study labeled fewer than 200 TCR beta chains cytomegalovirus-associated. Researchers reported in a later analysis that common viral pathogens appeared linked to several top clusters. Reportedly, TCR beta sequences accurately predicted HLA-A and HLA-B alleles in most subjects.

PCR was performed using 60 Vbeta and 13 Jbeta primers. TCRdb's table, derived via immunoSEQ multiplex PCR, lists solely in-frame clones and lacks some. The sample yields roughly 290,000 clones, roughly 89% seen once. Worth noting for this clone: As yet, its antigen is unknown.

Between the trimmed V and J ends, which lost 6 bases and 0 bases, there was a span of 9 bases. CDR3 length equals 15 residues. CDR1 MNHEY and CDR2 SVGAGI come from the germline V gene. At sampling all donors were nominally healthy, likely with unrecorded immune exposures. This chain connects TRBV6-5 to TRBJ1-6; D gene ambiguous. The sequencing sample was made of PBMCs. The sequence came from a woman aged 18-29 years in good health and CMV-seronegative. The CDR3 region has the DNA TGTGCCAGCAGGACGGAGAGCTCCTATAATTCACCCCTCCACTTT. This encodes CASRTESSYNSPLHF.